One and the same sample provided the 3 T cell receptor beta chains below, sequenced in a study of glioma-infiltrating T cells after dendritic cell vaccination. Assay used: immunoSEQ multiplex PCR; TCRdb lists only in-frame clones, some missing. The sample consists of 75,000 to 95,000 clones, roughly 84% of them appearing once. Time point in this sample: after dendritic cell vaccination, including at tumor progression/relapse. Sequencing was performed on blood, taken after dendritic cell vaccination. Receptor source: a human donor with glioblastoma.

The chain carries TRBV19 and TRBJ1-1; no definite D call. CDR3 length: 15 residues. V was cut by 3 bases and J by 6 bases, with 17 bases left in between. Germline V gene lookup returns CDR1 LNHDA and CDR2 SQIVND (reference sequence). The CDR3 nucleotides are TGTGCCAGTAGTATTTGGGCCCGAGAGAAGGCTGAAGCTTTCTTT. This encodes CASSIWAREKAEAFF.

The rearrangement links TRBV9 to TRBJ2-5; perhaps TRBD2 as D (6 bases). CDR1 and CDR2 (germline): SGDLS, YYNGEE. V lost 1 base and J 4 bases, leaving 11 bases between the germline ends. The CDR3 sequence is 14 residues long. CDR3 loop: CASSVTSLGETQYF. Written as DNA, the CDR3 is TGTGCCAGCAGCGTAACTAGCCTTGGAGAGACCCAGTACTTC.

This clone was picked up one time. The chain combines TRBV28 with TRBJ1-2, with 7 bases matching TRBD1. Trimming removed 8 bases from V and 3 bases from J; junction bases left unmatched: 3. The CDR3 length is 12 residues. Germline CDR1 reads MDHEN; CDR2 reads SYDVKM. CDR3 region: CASSGQYYGYTF. The CDR3 nucleotides are TGTGCCAGCTCGGGACAGTACTATGGCTACACCTTC.